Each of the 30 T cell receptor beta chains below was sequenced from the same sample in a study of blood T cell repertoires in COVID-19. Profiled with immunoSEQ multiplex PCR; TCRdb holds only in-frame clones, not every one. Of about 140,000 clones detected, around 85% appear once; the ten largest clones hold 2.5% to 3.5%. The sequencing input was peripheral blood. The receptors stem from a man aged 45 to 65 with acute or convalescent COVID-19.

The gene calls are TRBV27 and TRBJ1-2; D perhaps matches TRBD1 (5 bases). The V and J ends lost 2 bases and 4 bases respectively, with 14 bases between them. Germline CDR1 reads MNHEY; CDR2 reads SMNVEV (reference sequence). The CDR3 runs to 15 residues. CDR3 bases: TGTGCCAGCAGTTTAAGACAGACTGACTTCTATGGCTACACCTTC. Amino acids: CASSLRQTDFYGYTF.

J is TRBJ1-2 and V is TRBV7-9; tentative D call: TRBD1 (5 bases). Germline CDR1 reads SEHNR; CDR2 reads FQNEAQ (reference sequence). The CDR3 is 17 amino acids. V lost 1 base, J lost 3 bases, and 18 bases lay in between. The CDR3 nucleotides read TGTGCCAGCAGCTTAGTTACCTTGGACACACAACACTATGGCTACACCTTC. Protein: CASSLVTLDTQHYGYTF. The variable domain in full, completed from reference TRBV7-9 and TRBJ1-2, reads DTGVSQNPRHKITKRGQNVTFRCDPISEHNRLYWYRQTLGQGPEFLTYFQNEAQLEKSRLLSDRFSAERPKGSFSTLEIQRTEQGDSAMYLCASSLVTLDTQHYGYTFGSGTRLTVV.

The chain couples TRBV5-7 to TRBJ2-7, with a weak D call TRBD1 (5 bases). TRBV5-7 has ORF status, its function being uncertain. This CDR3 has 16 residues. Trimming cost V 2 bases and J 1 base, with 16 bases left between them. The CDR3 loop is CASSFQLRQLSYEQYF. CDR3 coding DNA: TGTGCCAGCAGCTTCCAACTAAGACAGCTTTCCTACGAGCAGTACTTC.

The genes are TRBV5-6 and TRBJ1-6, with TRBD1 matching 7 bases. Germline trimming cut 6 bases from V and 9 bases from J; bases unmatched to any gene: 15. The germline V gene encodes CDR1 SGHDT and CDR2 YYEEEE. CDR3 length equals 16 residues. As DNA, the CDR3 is TGTGCCAGCACCCTTGCCAAGGGCAGGGGGTCTTCACCCCTCCACTTT. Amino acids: CASTLAKGRGSSPLHF.

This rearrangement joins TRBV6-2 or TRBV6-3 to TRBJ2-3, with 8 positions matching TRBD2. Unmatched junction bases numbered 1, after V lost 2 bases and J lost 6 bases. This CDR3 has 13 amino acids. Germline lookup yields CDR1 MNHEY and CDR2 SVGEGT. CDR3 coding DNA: TGTGCCAGCAGTTACCCGGGAGGGGATACGCAGTATTTT. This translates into CASSYPGGDTQYF.

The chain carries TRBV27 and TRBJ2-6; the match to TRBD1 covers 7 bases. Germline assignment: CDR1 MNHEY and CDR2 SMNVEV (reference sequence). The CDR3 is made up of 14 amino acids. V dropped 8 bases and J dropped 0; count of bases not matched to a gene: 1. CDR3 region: CASRQGSGANVLTF. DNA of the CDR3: TGTGCCAGCCGACAGGGCTCTGGGGCCAACGTCCTGACTTTC. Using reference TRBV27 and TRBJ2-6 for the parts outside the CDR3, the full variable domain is EAQVTQNPRYLITVTGKKLTVTCSQNMNHEYMSWYRQDPGLGLRQIYYSMNVEVTDKGDVPEGYKVSRKEKRNFPLILESPSPNQTSLYFCASRQGSGANVLTFGAGSRLTVL.

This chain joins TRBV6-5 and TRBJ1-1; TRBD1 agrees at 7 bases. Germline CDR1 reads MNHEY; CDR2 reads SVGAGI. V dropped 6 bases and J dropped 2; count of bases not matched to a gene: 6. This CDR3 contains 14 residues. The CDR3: CASSGTAVNTEAFF. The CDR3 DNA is TGTGCCAGCAGCGGGACAGCGGTTAACACTGAAGCTTTCTTT.

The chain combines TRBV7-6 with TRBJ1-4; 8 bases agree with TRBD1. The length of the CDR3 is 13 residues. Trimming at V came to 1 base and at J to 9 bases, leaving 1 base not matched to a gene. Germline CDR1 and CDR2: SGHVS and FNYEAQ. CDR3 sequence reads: CASSLGDRKKLFF. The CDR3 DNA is TGTGCCAGCAGCTTAGGGGACAGGAAAAAACTGTTTTTT.

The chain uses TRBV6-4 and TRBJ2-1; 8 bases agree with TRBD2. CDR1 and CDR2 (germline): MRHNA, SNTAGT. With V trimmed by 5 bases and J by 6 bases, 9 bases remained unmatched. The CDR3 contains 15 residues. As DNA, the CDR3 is TGTGCCAGCAGTATGAGCGGGAGTAAGGTCAATGAGCAGTTCTTC. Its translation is CASSMSGSKVNEQFF.

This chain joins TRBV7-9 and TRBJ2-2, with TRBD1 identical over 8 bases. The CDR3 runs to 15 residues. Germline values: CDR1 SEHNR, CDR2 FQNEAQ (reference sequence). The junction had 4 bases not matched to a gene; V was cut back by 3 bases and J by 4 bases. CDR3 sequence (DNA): TGTGCCAGCAGCTTGGACAGGGACCTCACCGGGGAGCTGTTTTTT. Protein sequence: CASSLDRDLTGELFF.

The CDR3 DNA reads TGTGCCAGCAGCTTAACGGGGAGGGAGCAGTACTTC. Amino acid sequence: CASSLTGREQYF. This sequence joins TRBV11-3 and TRBJ2-7, with D perhaps TRBD2 (6 bases). Per the germline V gene, CDR1 is SGHNT and CDR2 is YENEEA. This CDR3 has 12 amino acids. Trimming stripped 2 bases from V and 7 bases from J, with 9 bases between.

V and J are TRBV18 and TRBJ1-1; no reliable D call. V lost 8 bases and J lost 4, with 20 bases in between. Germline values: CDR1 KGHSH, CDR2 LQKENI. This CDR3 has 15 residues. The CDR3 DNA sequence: TGTGCCAGCCTGTACAAAGGCGGGGTGCCCACTGAAGCTTTCTTT. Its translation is CASLYKGGVPTEAFF.

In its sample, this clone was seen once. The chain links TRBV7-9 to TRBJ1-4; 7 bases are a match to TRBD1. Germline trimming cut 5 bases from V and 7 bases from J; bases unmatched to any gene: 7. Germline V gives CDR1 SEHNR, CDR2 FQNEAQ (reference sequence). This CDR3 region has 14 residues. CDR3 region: CASSPRDRREKLFF. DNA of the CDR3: TGTGCCAGCAGCCCGCGGGACAGACGTGAAAAACTGTTTTTT.

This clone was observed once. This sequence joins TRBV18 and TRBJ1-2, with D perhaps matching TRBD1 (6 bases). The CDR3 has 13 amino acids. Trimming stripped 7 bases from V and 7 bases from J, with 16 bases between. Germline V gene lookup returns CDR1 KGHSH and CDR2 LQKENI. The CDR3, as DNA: TGTGCCAGCTACAAACAGGGCGTCGGTGGCTACACCTTC. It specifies CASYKQGVGGYTF.

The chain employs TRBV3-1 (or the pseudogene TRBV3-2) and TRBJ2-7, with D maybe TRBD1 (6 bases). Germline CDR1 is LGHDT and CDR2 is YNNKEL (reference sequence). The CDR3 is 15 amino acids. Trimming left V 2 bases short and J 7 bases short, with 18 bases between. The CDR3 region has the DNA TGTGCCAGCAGCCAACTACAGGGATTTGGCCAAGAGCAGTACTTC. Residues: CASSQLQGFGQEQYF.

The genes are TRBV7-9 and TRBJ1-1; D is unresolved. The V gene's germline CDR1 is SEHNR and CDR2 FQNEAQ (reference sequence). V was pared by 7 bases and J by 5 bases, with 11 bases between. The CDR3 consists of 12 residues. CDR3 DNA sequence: TGTGCCAGCACCCCGTTGGAGACTGAAGCTTTCTTT. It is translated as CASTPLETEAFF.

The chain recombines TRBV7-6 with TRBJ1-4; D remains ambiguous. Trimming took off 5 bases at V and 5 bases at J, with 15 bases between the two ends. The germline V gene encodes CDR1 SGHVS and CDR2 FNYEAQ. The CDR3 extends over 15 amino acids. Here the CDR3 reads CASSVSGFRNEKLFF. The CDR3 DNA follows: TGTGCCAGCAGCGTCTCCGGGTTTCGGAATGAAAAACTGTTTTTT.

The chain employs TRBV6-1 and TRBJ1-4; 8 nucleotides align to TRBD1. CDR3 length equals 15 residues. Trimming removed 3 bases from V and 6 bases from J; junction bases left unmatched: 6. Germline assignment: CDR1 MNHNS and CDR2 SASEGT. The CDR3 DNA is TGTGCCAGCAGTGAGGCAGGGGGCTTGGATGAAAAACTGTTTTTT. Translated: CASSEAGGLDEKLFF.

This chain's CDR3 is CASSYEDRGTYEQYF. CDR3 in DNA: TGTGCCAGCAGCTATGAGGACAGGGGGACTTACGAGCAGTACTTC. This chain uses TRBV7-9 with TRBJ2-7, with 10 bases fitting TRBD1. This CDR3 is 15 amino acids long. The V and J ends lost 4 bases and 4 bases, in that order; junction bases with no gene match: 7. Germline V gene sequence: CDR1 SEHNR, CDR2 FQNEAQ (reference sequence).

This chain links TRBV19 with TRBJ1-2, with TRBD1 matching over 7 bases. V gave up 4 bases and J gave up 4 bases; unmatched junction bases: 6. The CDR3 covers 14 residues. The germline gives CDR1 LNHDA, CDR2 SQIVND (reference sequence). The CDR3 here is CASSTTGLVYGYTF. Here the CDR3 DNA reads TGTGCCAGTAGTACGACAGGGCTGGTCTATGGCTACACCTTC.

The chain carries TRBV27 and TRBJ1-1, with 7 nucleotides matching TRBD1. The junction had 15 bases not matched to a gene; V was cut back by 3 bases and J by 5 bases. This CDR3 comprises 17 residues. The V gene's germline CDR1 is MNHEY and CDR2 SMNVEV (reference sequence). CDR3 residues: CASSLGEGAIGTTEAFF. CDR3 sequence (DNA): TGTGCCAGCAGTTTGGGAGAGGGGGCAATCGGGACGACTGAAGCTTTCTTT.

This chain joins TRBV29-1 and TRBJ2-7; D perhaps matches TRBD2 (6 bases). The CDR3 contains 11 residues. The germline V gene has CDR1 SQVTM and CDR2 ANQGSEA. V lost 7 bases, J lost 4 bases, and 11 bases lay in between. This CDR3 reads CSGGLLYEQYF. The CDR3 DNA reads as TGCAGCGGGGGACTCCTTTACGAGCAGTACTTC.

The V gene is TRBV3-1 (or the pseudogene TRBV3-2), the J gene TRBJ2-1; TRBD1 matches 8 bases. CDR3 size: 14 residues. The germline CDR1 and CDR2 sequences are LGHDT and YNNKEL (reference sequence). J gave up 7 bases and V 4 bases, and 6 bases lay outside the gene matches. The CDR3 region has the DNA TGTGCCAGCAGCCTCCGACAGGGGAGGAATGAGCAGTTCTTC. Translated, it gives CASSLRQGRNEQFF.

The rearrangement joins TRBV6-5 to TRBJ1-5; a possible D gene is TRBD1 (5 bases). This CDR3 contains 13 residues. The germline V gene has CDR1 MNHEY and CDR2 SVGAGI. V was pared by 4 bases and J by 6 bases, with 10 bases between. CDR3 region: CASSFPGVQPQHF. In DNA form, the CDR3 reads TGTGCCAGCAGTTTCCCGGGGGTTCAGCCCCAGCATTTT.

Written as DNA, the CDR3 is TGTGCCAGCAGTTACGGGGCAGGGTTGGGCGAGCAGTACTTC. Its protein product is CASSYGAGLGEQYF. The chain recombines TRBV6-5 with TRBJ2-7, with a tentative D call TRBD1 (5 bases). V was clipped by 2 bases and J by 6 bases, with 14 bases between them. The CDR3 loop spans 14 amino acids. Germline CDR1 is MNHEY and CDR2 is SVGAGI.

Here the CDR3 DNA reads TGTGCCAGCGGGACAGGGGGCAGGACTGAAGCTTTCTTT. This encodes CASGTGGRTEAFF. The V call is TRBV6-5, the J call TRBJ1-1; the match to TRBD1 covers 12 bases. Germline trimming cut 8 bases from V and 5 bases from J; bases unmatched to any gene: 3. CDR1 and CDR2 (germline): MNHEY, SVGAGI. There are 13 residues in the CDR3.

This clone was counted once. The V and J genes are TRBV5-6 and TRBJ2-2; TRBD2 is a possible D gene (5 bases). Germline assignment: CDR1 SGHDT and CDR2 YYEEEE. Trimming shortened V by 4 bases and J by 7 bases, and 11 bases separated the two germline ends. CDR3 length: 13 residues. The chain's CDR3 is CASSHASSGELFF. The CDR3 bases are TGTGCCAGCAGCCACGCTAGCAGCGGGGAGCTGTTTTTT.

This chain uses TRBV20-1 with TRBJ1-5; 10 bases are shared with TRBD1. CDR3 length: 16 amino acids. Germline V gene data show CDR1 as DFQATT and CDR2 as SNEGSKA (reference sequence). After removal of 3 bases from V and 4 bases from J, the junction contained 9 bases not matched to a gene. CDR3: CSASGRQGARNQPQHF. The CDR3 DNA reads TGCAGTGCTAGTGGAAGACAGGGGGCTAGGAATCAGCCCCAGCATTTT.

The CDR3 here is CASSMRGRVTDTQYF. The CDR3 bases are TGTGCCAGCAGCATGAGGGGGAGGGTGACAGATACGCAGTATTTT. The J gene is TRBJ2-3, the V gene TRBV7-3; D possibly corresponds to TRBD2 (7 bases). The CDR3 has 15 residues. V lost 5 bases and J lost 3, with 15 bases in between. Germline V gives CDR1 SGHTA, CDR2 FQGTGA.

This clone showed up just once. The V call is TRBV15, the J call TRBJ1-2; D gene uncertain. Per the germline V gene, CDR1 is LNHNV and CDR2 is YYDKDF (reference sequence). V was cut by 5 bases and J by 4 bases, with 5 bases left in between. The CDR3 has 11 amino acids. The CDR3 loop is CATSSGYGYTF. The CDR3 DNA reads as TGTGCCACCAGCTCGGGCTATGGCTACACCTTC.